These T cell receptor beta chains were read from a single sample in a study of a mutant IDH1 vaccine in newly diagnosed glioma. Their antigen targets remain unknown. Profiled with immunoSEQ multiplex PCR; TCRdb holds only in-frame clones, not every one. The repertoire holds tens of thousands of clones, with about four fifths as singletons. Sequenced material: PBMCs, taken from a glioma patient whose treatment included an IDH1 peptide vaccine. The source is a man between 40 and 49 years old with glioma. CDR3s include the opening cysteine and the closing phenylalanine or tryptophan. D genes are given only for firm matches. Clone size appears in some rows only: once, few, many, or a class for an expanded clone.

J | D | size | V | CDR3
TRBJ2-4 | . | . | TRBV7-2 | CASSSRRRNIQYF
TRBJ2-1 | TRBD2 | . | TRBV27 | CASSFTGAAGRDEQFF
TRBJ2-3 | . | . | TRBV6-1 | CASRVEPRTDTQYF
TRBJ2-7 | . | . | TRBV11-2 | CASRKQGRMNYEQYF
TRBJ2-4 | . | . | TRBV7-9 | CASSLRGDPKNIQYF
TRBJ2-2 | TRBD2 | . | TRBV4-3 | CASSRKGLAGGANTGELFF
TRBJ2-3 | . | . | TRBV20-1 | CSARTTDTQYF
TRBJ1-4 | . | . | TRBV27 | CASSFRGGGGTNEKLFF
TRBJ2-6 | . | . | TRBV28 | CASIGMGVLSGANVLTF
TRBJ2-1 | TRBD2 | . | TRBV6-4 | CASSEAGAYNEQFF
TRBJ1-1 | . | . | TRBV6-6 | CASLSYDGEAFF
TRBJ2-2 | TRBD2 | . | TRBV5-1 | CASSPGTSRVNTGELFF
TRBJ2-5 | . | . | TRBV19 | CASSMEGKTQYF
TRBJ2-5 | . | . | TRBV2 | CASSEETQYF
TRBJ2-7 | . | . | TRBV18 | CASSPMGLPYEQYF
TRBJ1-6 | TRBD1 | . | TRBV5-4 | CASTQGTANNSPLHF
TRBJ1-3 | . | . | TRBV19 | CASSPQTSYSGNTIYF
TRBJ2-7 | . | . | TRBV7-6 | CASSQGSGGAYEQYF
TRBJ1-2 | TRBD1 | . | TRBV27 | CASSFKRGTVNYGYTF
TRBJ2-7 | . | . | TRBV19 | CASSIMAGAYEQYF
TRBJ2-6 | TRBD2 | . | TRBV5-1 | CASSSSGSTPGANVLTF
TRBJ1-4 | . | . | TRBV6-1 | CASTRSGSFNEKLFF
TRBJ2-2 | . | . | TRBV10-1 | CASSGTIRRGTGELFF
TRBJ2-1 | . | . | TRBV5-4 | CASSKTGYNEQFF
TRBJ2-5 | . | . | TRBV29-1 | CSVAGGGLFQETQYF
TRBJ2-4 | TRBD1 | . | TRBV7-2 | CASSPRAGQGRDIQYF
TRBJ2-6 | . | . | TRBV19 | CASSIDHTGANVLTF
TRBJ1-6 | . | . | TRBV5-4 | CASSQEAGRFNSPLHF
TRBJ2-1 | TRBD1 | . | TRBV29-1 | CSVRQGVGEQFF
TRBJ2-5 | . | once | TRBV14 | CASSQDFRETQYF
TRBJ2-1 | TRBD2 | . | TRBV10-2 | CASLTGGGGTQEEFF
TRBJ1-3 | TRBD1 | few | TRBV18 | CASSSTGGTGNTIYF
TRBJ1-4 | . | few | TRBV30 | CAWREDSRSVFF
TRBJ2-1 | . | . | TRBV9 | CASSGGQGYNEQFF
TRBJ1-1 | . | many | TRBV18 | CASSPTGTEAFF
TRBJ1-2 | . | . | TRBV18 | CASSPVGSDYGYTF
TRBJ2-2 | TRBD1 | . | TRBV18 | CASSSQEGQGPPTGELFF
TRBJ2-1 | TRBD2 | few | TRBV4-2 | CASSLSGGTGSNEQFF
TRBJ2-3 | . | few | TRBV7-9 | CASSLVTRTDTQYF
TRBJ2-7 | . | . | TRBV5-5 | CASSLGRLTYEQYF
TRBJ2-7 | . | . | TRBV10-3 | CAISKGSSYEQYF
TRBJ2-4 | . | . | TRBV6-6 | CASSSHGRRRTDIQYF
TRBJ2-7 | . | few | TRBV2 | CASSSYEQYF
TRBJ2-2 | . | . | TRBV28 | CASSFRAGELFF
TRBJ2-1 | . | few | TRBV7-2 | CASSWGSYNEQFF
TRBJ2-7 | TRBD1 | . | TRBV29-1 | CSVEDRQGARGSYEQYF
TRBJ1-5 | . | . | TRBV2 | CASSDRMRNNQPQHF
TRBJ2-1 | TRBD2 | . | TRBV29-1 | CSVEDSGRVNEQFF
TRBJ1-1 | TRBD1 | . | TRBV5-8 | CASSLVGTGVPEAFF
TRBJ2-4 | . | . | TRBV19 | CASRGRVGAKNIQYF
TRBJ2-7 | TRBD1 | . | TRBV7-2 | CASSLAQGLFEQYF
TRBJ2-5 | TRBD2 | . | TRBV5-1 | CASSLASGRQETQYF
TRBJ2-2 | . | few | TRBV2 | CASVGGGGAGELFF
TRBJ2-7 | TRBD2 | . | TRBV5-6 | CASSLGREVSYEQYF